This T cell receptor beta chain was found in a study of control samples from healthy donors and cancer patients. Looked up from germline, CDR1 is SGHRS and CDR2 is YFSETQ. V was clipped by 0 bases and J by 6 bases, with 11 bases between them. The CDR3 consists of 14 residues. Using immunoSEQ multiplex PCR, the repertoire was profiled, and TCRdb retains in-frame clones only, with some absent. The table records about 95,000 clones, approximately 86% of them present only once. Source material: blood. The clonotype originates from a young man in good health. This chain links TRBV5-1 with TRBJ2-3; no clear D gene. CDR3 bases: TGCGCCAGCAGCTTGGAGGCTCCTCAGGATACGCAGTATTTT. It encodes CASSLEAPQDTQYF. Full variable domain (missing parts from reference TRBV5-1 and TRBJ2-3): KAGVTQTPRYLIKTRGQQVTLSCSPISGHRSVSWYQQTPGQGLQFLFEYFSETQRNKGNFPGRFSGRQFSNSRSEMNVSTLELGDSALYLCASSLEAPQDTQYFGPGTRLTVL.